The 23 T cell receptor beta chains in this list originate from one sample, sequenced in a study of vaccination and CD4 T cells after COVID-19. These receptors are not linked to any known antigen. Cultured CD4+ T cell DNA underwent sequencing with the Oncomine TCR Beta short-read assay. TCRdb used MiXCR to reprocess the PCR reads, holding one entry per CDR3 protein. The data show around 23,000 distinct CDR3 sequences, roughly 44% seen once. Time point of the sample: late sampling 161 to 241 days after vaccination in three convalescent patients. Treatment noted: roughly 10-day PBMC culture with coronavirus spike peptide pools or control peptides (ViraFEST assay). This material consisted of CD4+ T cells from blood, cultured in vitro, taken about 7 months after SARS-CoV-2 vaccination. The receptors come from a human donor who had recovered from COVID-19.

The rearrangement links TRBV11-1 to TRBJ2-1, with D perhaps matching TRBD2 (7 bases). This CDR3 region has 16 residues. V lost 5 bases, J lost 4 bases, and 18 bases lay in between. CDR1 and CDR2 (germline): SGHAT, FQDESV (reference sequence). The CDR3: CASSRSGGGRYNEQFF. The DNA of the CDR3 is TGTGCCAGCAGCCGATCTGGGGGCGGGAGATACAATGAGCAGTTCTTC. Looking up the rest from reference TRBV11-1 and TRBJ2-1 gives the full variable domain: EAEVAQSPRYKITEKSQAVAFWCDPISGHATLYWYRQILGQGPELLVQFQDESVVDDSQLPKDRFSAERLKGVDSTLKIQPAELGDSAMYLCASSRSGGGRYNEQFFGPGTRLTVL.

This clonotype was observed a handful of times. The chain combines TRBV20-1 with TRBJ2-3; D is unclear. V was clipped by 6 bases and J by 4 bases, with 14 bases between them. The germline gives CDR1 DFQATT, CDR2 SNEGSKA (reference sequence). This CDR3 is 13 amino acids long. CDR3 loop: CSAFGLEADTQYF. CDR3 sequence (DNA): TGCAGTGCGTTCGGGCTAGAGGCAGATACGCAGTATTTT.

The genes are TRBV20-1 and TRBJ2-3; D is uncertain. This CDR3 has 11 amino acids. V shed 6 bases and J shed 6 bases, with 10 bases lying between them. CDR1 DFQATT and CDR2 SNEGSKA come from the germline V gene (reference sequence). CDR3 nucleotides: TGCAGTGCCATCACTGGGGATACGCAGTATTTT. Translating it yields CSAITGDTQYF.

Points on this clonotype: At one boundary the junction diverges from the germline segment, which might be a read error. The chain uses TRBV7-7 and TRBJ2-5; no definite D call. CDR1 is SSHAT and CDR2 is FNYEAQ in the germline V gene (reference sequence). The CDR3 runs 15 residues. CDR3 coding DNA: TGTGCTAGCAGCCTATCGAGGCCCACCCAAGAGACCCAGTACTTC. Translating gives CASSLSRPTQETQYF.

The table lists this clonotype with a few counts. The J gene is TRBJ2-1, the V gene TRBV5-1; weak D call: TRBD2 (5 bases). V lost 4 bases to trimming and J lost 12 bases, with 14 bases between them. Looked up from germline, CDR1 is SGHRS and CDR2 is YFSETQ. The CDR3 runs 12 residues. CDR3 DNA sequence: TGCGCCAGCAGCCCGGAGCGGCCCCCGCAGTTCTTC. Amino acids: CASSPERPPQFF.

The gene calls are TRBV10-2 and TRBJ2-5; D is unresolved. Germline V gene lookup returns CDR1 WSHSY and CDR2 SAAADI. The CDR3 spans 13 residues. Deletions cut 2 bases from V and 2 bases from J, with 6 bases between. The CDR3 sequence is CASSEPGQETQYF. CDR3 DNA: TGCGCCAGCAGTGAGCCTGGACAAGAGACCCAGTACTTC.

This chain uses TRBV20-1 with TRBJ2-2; 7 nucleotides match TRBD1. The V gene's germline CDR1 is DFQATT and CDR2 SNEGSKA (reference sequence). There are 13 residues in the CDR3. J was trimmed by 5 bases and V by 5 bases; bases with no gene match: 5. For the CDR3, the DNA is TGCAGTGCTCGGACAGGAAATACCGGGGAGCTGTTTTTT. Its protein product is CSARTGNTGELFF.

The genes are TRBV20-1 and TRBJ2-3; the D gene could be TRBD1 or TRBD2 (7 bases each). The CDR3 consists of 18 residues. Trimming took off 2 bases at V and 3 bases at J, with 24 bases between the two ends. The germline V gene encodes CDR1 DFQATT and CDR2 SNEGSKA (reference sequence). CDR3 amino acids: CSARTGPGLPGGTDTQYF. CDR3 DNA: TGCAGTGCTAGAACGGGACCGGGACTACCAGGGGGAACAGATACGCAGTATTTT.

This clonotype was recorded a few times. This chain joins TRBV6-1 and TRBJ2-5; D is unclear. This CDR3 is 13 amino acids long. Trimming removed 4 bases at V and 8 bases at J, with 14 bases between. CDR1 and CDR2 (germline): MNHNS, SASEGT. This CDR3 is CASSVTLTSTQYF. CDR3 nucleotide sequence: TGTGCCAGCAGTGTAACTCTTACTTCCACCCAGTACTTC.

This clonotype was recorded a few times. V usage is TRBV6-5 and J usage is TRBJ1-5; D is possibly TRBD1 (5 bases). This CDR3 region has 14 residues. The V gene's germline CDR1 is MNHEY and CDR2 SVGAGI. V was shortened by 2 bases and J by 5 bases, with 10 bases between the two germline ends. The CDR3 reads CASSYGGRDQPQHF. The CDR3 nucleotides read TGTGCCAGCAGTTACGGCGGCAGGGATCAGCCCCAGCATTTT.

The gene calls are TRBV7-2 and TRBJ2-3, with 8 bases that match TRBD2. CDR1 is SGHTA, CDR2 FQGNSA, per germline. The trim removed 3 bases at V and 2 bases at J, leaving 4 bases unmatched. The CDR3 has 15 residues. This chain's CDR3 is CASSFYSGNTDTQYF. The CDR3 coding sequence is TGTGCCAGCAGCTTTTATAGCGGGAACACAGATACGCAGTATTTT.

The DNA of the CDR3 is TGCAGTGCACCAATCCCGGGGGCTACGCAGTATTTT. As protein: CSAPIPGATQYF. The V call is TRBV20-1, the J call TRBJ2-3; D is tentatively TRBD1 or TRBD2 (6 bases each). The V gene lost 6 bases and the J gene lost 8 bases, with 15 bases spanning the gap. Germline V gene lookup returns CDR1 DFQATT and CDR2 SNEGSKA (reference sequence). The CDR3 is 12 residues long.

The CDR3 is CASSLAGQGSYEQYF. As DNA, the CDR3 is TGTGCCAGCAGTTTAGCGGGACAGGGATCCTACGAGCAGTACTTC. The V and J genes are TRBV28 and TRBJ2-7; the match to TRBD1 covers 9 bases. Trimming cost V 2 bases and J 1 base; bases outside gene matches: 3. Germline V lookup: CDR1 MDHEN, CDR2 SYDVKM. There are 15 residues in the CDR3.

The CDR3 region has the DNA TGTGCCAGCAGCTTCGGACAGGGGATGGGGACTGAAGCTTTCTTT. Translation: CASSFGQGMGTEAFF. The chain uses TRBV7-8 and TRBJ1-1, with TRBD1 identical over 9 bases. The CDR3 spans 15 residues. Per germline, CDR1 SGHVS and CDR2 FQNEAQ. V shed 3 bases and J 5 bases; nucleotides not matched to a gene: 7.

This clonotype was detected only a few times. The rearrangement links TRBV6-1 to TRBJ1-6; D is undetermined. Trimming took 4 bases from V and 5 from J, leaving 12 bases between them. Germline values: CDR1 MNHNS, CDR2 SASEGT. The CDR3 has 15 residues. CDR3 DNA: TGTGCCAGCAGTGCGAGGCCCGCAGATAATTCACCCCTCCACTTT. Protein product: CASSARPADNSPLHF.

V is TRBV7-2 and J is TRBJ2-7, with a tentative D call TRBD1 (5 bases). CDR1 is SGHTA, CDR2 FQGNSA, per germline. The V and J ends lost 2 bases and 6 bases respectively, with 17 bases between them. The CDR3 is 15 residues long. The CDR3 nucleotides read TGTGCCAGCAGCTTACAGGGCAGGGCGCTATCCGAGCAGTACTTC. It is translated as CASSLQGRALSEQYF.

The chain links TRBV6-1 to TRBJ2-7; 12 bases line up with TRBD2. Germline-derived CDR1 and CDR2 are MNHNS and SASEGT. The CDR3 has 13 amino acids. V gave up 10 bases and J gave up 4 bases; unmatched junction bases: 5. The DNA of the CDR3 is TGTGCCACCACCGGGACTAGCGGGTACGAGCAGTACTTC. This codes for CATTGTSGYEQYF.

The chain joins TRBV7-2 to TRBJ2-7; D is possibly TRBD2 (5 bases). The CDR3 has 15 residues. CDR1 and CDR2 from the germline V gene are SGHTA and FQGNSA. Trimming pared 0 bases from V and 3 bases from J, leaving 12 bases between. CDR3 sequence: CASSLARGNVYEQYF. The CDR3 DNA reads TGTGCCAGCAGCTTAGCACGGGGTAACGTCTACGAGCAGTACTTC.

The chain employs TRBV7-2 and TRBJ2-7, with TRBD2 identical over 9 bases. Germline V lookup: CDR1 SGHTA, CDR2 FQGNSA. This CDR3 contains 15 residues. V shed 0 bases and J 3 bases; nucleotides not matched to a gene: 3. This CDR3 is CASSLARTSVYEQYF. CDR3 nucleotides: TGTGCCAGCAGCTTAGCTCGGACTAGCGTCTACGAGCAGTACTTC.

The chain is built from TRBV19 and TRBJ1-2; TRBD1 agrees at 9 bases. The CDR3 extends over 14 amino acids. V shed 6 bases and J 1 base; nucleotides not matched to a gene: 3. Per the germline V gene, CDR1 is LNHDA and CDR2 is SQIVND (reference sequence). CDR3 DNA: TGTGCCAGTAGGAGGGACAGGGATAACTATGGCTACACCTTC. Residues: CASRRDRDNYGYTF. Variable domain in full (rest from reference TRBV19 and TRBJ1-2): DGGITQSPKYLFRKEGQNVTLSCEQNLNHDAMYWYRQDPGQGLRLIYYSQIVNDFQKGDIAEGYSVSREKKESFPLTVTSAQKNPTAFYLCASRRDRDNYGYTFGSGTRLTVV.

The rearrangement links TRBV6-4 to TRBJ2-1; 9 bases are a match to TRBD1. V shed 0 bases and J 3 bases; nucleotides not matched to a gene: 0. Germline lookup yields CDR1 MRHNA and CDR2 SNTAGT. The CDR3 length is 15 residues. The CDR3 spells CASSDSTGGYNEQFF. As DNA, the CDR3 is TGTGCCAGCAGTGACTCGACAGGGGGCTACAATGAGCAGTTCTTC.

J is TRBJ2-3 and V is TRBV24-1, with D unclear. Trimming cost V 4 bases and J 1 base, with 14 bases left between them. CDR3 size: 16 residues. The V gene's germline CDR1 is KGHDR and CDR2 SFDVKD. The CDR3 reads CATSEPTGPRTDTQYF. In DNA form, the CDR3 reads TGTGCCACCAGTGAACCAACCGGGCCCCGCACAGATACGCAGTATTTT.

A few counts support this clonotype. The chain combines TRBV19 with TRBJ1-5; D perhaps matches TRBD1 (5 bases). Germline CDR1 and CDR2: LNHDA and SQIVND (reference sequence). CDR3 length equals 14 residues. V lost 3 bases and J 5 bases, leaving 11 bases between the germline ends. The CDR3 DNA is TGTGCCAGTAGTATTTCCAGGGAAGATCAGCCCCAGCATTTT. The encoded protein is CASSISREDQPQHF.